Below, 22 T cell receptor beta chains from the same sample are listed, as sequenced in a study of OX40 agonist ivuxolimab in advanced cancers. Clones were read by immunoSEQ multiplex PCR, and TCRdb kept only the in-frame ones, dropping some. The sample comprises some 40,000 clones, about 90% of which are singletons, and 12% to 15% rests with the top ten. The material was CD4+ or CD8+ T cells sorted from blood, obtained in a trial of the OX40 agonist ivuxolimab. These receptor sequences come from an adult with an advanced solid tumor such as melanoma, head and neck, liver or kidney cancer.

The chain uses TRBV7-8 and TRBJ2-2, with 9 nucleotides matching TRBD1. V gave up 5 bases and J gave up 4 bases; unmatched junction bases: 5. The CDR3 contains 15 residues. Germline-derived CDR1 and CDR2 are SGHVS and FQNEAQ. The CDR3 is CASSEPGQGTGELFF. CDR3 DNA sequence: TGTGCCAGCAGCGAACCGGGACAGGGCACCGGGGAGCTGTTTTTT.

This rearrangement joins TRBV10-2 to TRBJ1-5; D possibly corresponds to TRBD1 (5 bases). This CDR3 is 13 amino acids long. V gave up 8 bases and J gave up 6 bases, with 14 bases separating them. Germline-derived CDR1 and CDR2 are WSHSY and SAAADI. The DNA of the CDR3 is TGCGCCAGCGGGGGAGGTAGCGGTCAGCCCCAGCATTTT. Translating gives CASGGGSGQPQHF.

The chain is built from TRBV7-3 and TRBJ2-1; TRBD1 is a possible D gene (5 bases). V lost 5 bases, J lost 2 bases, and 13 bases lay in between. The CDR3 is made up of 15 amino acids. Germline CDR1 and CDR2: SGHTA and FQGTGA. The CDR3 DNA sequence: TGTGCCAGCAGCCTAGGGGTTGGCACCTACAATGAGCAGTTCTTC. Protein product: CASSLGVGTYNEQFF. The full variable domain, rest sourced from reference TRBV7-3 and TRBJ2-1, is GAGVSQTPSNKVTEKGKYVELRCDPISGHTALYWYRQSLGQGPEFLIYFQGTGAADDSGLPNDRFFAVRPEGSVSTLKIQRTERGDSAVYLCASSLGVGTYNEQFFGPGTRLTVL.

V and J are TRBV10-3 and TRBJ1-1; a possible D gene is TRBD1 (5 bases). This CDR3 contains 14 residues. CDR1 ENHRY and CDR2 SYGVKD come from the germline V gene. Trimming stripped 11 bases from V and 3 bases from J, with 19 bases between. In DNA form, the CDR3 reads TGTGCCGCGAACCCGGGGTCGGGGGACACTGAAGCTTTCTTT. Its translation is CAANPGSGDTEAFF.

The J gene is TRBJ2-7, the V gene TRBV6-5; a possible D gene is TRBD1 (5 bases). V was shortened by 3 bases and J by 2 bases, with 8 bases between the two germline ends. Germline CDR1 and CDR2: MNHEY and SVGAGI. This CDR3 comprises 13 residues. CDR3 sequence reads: CASSYAGTYEQYF. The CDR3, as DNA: TGTGCCAGCAGTTATGCAGGGACCTACGAGCAGTACTTC.

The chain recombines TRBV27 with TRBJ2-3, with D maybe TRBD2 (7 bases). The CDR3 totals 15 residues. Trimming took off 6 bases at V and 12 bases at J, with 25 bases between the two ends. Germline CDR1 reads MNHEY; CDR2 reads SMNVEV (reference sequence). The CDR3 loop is CASSSSGTLPGVQYF. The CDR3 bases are TGTGCCAGCAGCTCCAGCGGGACCCTGCCAGGGGTCCAGTATTTT.

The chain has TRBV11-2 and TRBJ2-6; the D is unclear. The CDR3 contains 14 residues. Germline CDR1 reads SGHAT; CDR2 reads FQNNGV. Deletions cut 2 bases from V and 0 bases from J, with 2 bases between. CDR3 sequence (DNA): TGTGCCAGCAGCTTAATCTCTGGGGCCAACGTCCTGACTTTC. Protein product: CASSLISGANVLTF.

CDR3 region: CASSVGTSGASEQFF. As DNA, the CDR3 is TGTGCCAGCAGCGTAGGGACTAGCGGGGCAAGTGAGCAGTTCTTC. The rearrangement joins TRBV9 to TRBJ2-1; 12 bases are a match to TRBD2. The germline CDR1 and CDR2 sequences are SGDLS and YYNGEE. CDR3 length: 15 residues. The V and J ends lost 0 bases and 9 bases, in that order; junction bases with no gene match: 4.

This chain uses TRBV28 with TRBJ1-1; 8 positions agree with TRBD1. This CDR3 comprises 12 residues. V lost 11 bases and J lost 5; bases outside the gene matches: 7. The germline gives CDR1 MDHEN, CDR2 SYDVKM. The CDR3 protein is CASTDRATEAFF. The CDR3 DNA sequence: TGTGCCTCCACGGACAGGGCGACTGAAGCTTTCTTT.

The CDR3 reads CASSSKDRGSYEQYF. CDR3 in DNA: TGTGCCAGCAGCTCGAAGGACAGGGGGTCCTACGAGCAGTACTTC. The gene calls are TRBV7-9 and TRBJ2-7; 10 bases are shared with TRBD1. CDR1 and CDR2 (germline): SEHNR, FQNEAQ (reference sequence). V shed 4 bases and J 1 base; nucleotides not matched to a gene: 4. The CDR3 has 15 amino acids.

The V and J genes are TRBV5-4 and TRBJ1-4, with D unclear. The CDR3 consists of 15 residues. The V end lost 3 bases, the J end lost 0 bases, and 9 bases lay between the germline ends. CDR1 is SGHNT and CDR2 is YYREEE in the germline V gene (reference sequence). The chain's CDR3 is CASSSPSSTNEKLFF. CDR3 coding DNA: TGTGCCAGCAGCTCTCCCAGCTCAACTAATGAAAAACTGTTTTTT.

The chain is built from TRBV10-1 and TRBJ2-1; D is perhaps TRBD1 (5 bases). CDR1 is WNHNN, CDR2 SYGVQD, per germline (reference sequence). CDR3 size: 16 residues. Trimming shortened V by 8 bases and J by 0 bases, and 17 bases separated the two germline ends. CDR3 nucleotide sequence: TGCGCCAGCGCGGCCCACAGGCAAAGCTCCTACAATGAGCAGTTCTTC. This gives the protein CASAAHRQSSYNEQFF.

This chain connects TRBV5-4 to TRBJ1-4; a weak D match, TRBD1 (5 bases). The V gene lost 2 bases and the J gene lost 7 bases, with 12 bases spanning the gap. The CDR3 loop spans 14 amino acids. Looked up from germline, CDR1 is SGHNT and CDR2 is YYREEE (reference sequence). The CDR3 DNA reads TGTGCCAGCAGCTTTCAGGGTGGGCCTGAAAAACTGTTTTTT. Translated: CASSFQGGPEKLFF.

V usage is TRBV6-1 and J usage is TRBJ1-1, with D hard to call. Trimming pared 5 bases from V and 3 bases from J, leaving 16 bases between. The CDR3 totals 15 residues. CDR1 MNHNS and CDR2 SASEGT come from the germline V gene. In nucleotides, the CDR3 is TGTGCCAGCAGTCTAATACCGGCCCAGGACACTGAAGCTTTCTTT. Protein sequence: CASSLIPAQDTEAFF.

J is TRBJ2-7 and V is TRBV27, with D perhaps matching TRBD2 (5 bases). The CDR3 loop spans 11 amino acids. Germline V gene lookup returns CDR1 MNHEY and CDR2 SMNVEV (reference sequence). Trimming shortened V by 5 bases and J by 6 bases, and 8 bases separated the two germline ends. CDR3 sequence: CASSAGLEQYF. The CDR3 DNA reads TGTGCCAGCAGTGCGGGCCTCGAGCAGTACTTC.

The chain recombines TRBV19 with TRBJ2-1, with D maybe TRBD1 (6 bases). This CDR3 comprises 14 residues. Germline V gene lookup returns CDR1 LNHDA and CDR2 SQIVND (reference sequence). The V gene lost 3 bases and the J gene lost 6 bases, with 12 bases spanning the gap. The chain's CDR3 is CASSIYRVGNEQFF. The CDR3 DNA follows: TGTGCCAGTAGTATCTACAGGGTGGGCAATGAGCAGTTCTTC.

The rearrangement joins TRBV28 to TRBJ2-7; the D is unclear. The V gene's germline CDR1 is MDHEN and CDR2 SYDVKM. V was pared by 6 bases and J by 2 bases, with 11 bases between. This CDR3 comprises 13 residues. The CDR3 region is CASSLTQTYEQYF. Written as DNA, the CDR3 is TGTGCCAGCAGCTTAACACAGACCTACGAGCAGTACTTC.

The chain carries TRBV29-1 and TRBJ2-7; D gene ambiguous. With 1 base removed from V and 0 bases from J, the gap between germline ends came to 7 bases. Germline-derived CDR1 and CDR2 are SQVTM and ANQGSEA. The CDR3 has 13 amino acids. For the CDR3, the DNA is TGCAGCGTTGAAGGGCCGTCCTCCTACGAGCAGTACTTC. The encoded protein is CSVEGPSSYEQYF.

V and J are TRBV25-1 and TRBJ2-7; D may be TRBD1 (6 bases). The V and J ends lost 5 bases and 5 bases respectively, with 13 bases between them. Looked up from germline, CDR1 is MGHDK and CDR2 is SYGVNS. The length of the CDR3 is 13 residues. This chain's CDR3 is CASSWTEGNEQYF. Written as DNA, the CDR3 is TGTGCCAGCAGTTGGACAGAGGGCAACGAGCAGTACTTC.

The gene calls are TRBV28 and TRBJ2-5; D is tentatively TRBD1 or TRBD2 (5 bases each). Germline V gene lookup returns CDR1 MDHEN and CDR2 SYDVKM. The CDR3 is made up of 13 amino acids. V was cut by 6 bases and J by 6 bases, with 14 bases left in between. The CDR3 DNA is TGTGCCAGCAGACCAGTGGGGGAGAAGACCCAGTACTTC. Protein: CASRPVGEKTQYF. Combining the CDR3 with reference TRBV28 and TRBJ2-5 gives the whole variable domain DVKVTQSSRYLVKRTGEKVFLECVQDMDHENMFWYRQDPGLGLRLIYFSYDVKMKEKGDIPEGYSVSREKKERFSLILESASTNQTSMYLCASRPVGEKTQYFGPGTRLLVL.

CDR3 sequence (DNA): TGTGCCAGCAGTTACTTCGCCAGCCCCTCCTACGAGCAGTACTTC. Residues: CASSYFASPSYEQYF. The chain recombines TRBV6-5 with TRBJ2-7, with no clear D. CDR1 MNHEY and CDR2 SVGAGI come from the germline V gene. Trimming took off 1 base at V and 0 bases at J, with 10 bases between the two ends. The CDR3 has 15 residues.

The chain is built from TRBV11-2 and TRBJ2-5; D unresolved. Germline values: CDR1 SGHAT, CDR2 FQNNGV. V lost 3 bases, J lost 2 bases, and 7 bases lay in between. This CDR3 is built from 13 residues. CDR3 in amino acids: CASSFGPQETQYF. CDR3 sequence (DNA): TGTGCCAGCAGCTTCGGGCCACAAGAGACCCAGTACTTC.